This TCR beta chain was profiled in a study of cytomegalovirus exposure and HLA in healthy donors. This CDR3 comprises 15 residues. From germline, CDR1 is LNHNV and CDR2 YYDKDF (reference sequence). The ends lost 0 bases at V and 4 bases at J; junction bases unmatched: 0. A remark on this clone: Its antigen is not identified.

Only in-frame clones appear in the TCRdb table, and some are missing; sequencing was by immunoSEQ multiplex PCR. The table has about 140,000 clones, around 85% seen once. The study, taken as a whole, reports: Many donors carried some public TCRs, although rarity characterized most TCR sequences.

The TCR comes from a man between 18 and 35 years old in good health and CMV-seronegative. The chain employs TRBV15 and TRBJ2-5; 12 bases agree with TRBD2. The sample consisted of PBMCs. Written as DNA, the CDR3 is TGTGCCACCAGCAGAGAACTAGCGGGGGGAGAGACCCAGTACTTC. Its translation: CATSRELAGGETQYF.